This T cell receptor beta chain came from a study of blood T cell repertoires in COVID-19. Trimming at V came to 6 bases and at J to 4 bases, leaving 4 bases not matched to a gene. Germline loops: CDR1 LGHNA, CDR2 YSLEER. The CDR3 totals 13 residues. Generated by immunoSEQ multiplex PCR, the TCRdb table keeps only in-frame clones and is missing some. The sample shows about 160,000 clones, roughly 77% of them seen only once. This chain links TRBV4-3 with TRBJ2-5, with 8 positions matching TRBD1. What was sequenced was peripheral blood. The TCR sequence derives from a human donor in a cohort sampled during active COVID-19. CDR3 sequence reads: CASSQDRAETQYF. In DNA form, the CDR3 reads TGCGCCAGCAGTCAGGACAGGGCAGAGACCCAGTACTTC.